The clone carrying this TCR beta chain has a single count. The data were produced by immunoSEQ multiplex PCR, yet TCRdb's version contains in-frame clones alone and is incomplete. The sample includes under 550,000 clones, approximately 92% of them seen just once. These data come from a study of Ad26.COV2.S vaccination and SARS-CoV-2 variants. Treatment specified: some 19 received Ad26.COV2.S at low or high dose, single or two shots; five or six received placebo; per-sample allocation not given. All samples were drawn on day 63, counting from the first vaccine or placebo injection. Donor was an adult aged 18-55 years in Boston. With 5 bases removed from V and 7 bases from J, the gap between germline ends came to 21 bases. This CDR3 comprises 14 residues. CDR1 is SQVTM, CDR2 ANQGSEA, per germline.

This TCR was sampled from a person aged 18-60 years who received the Ad26.COV2.S COVID-19 vaccine or a placebo. J is TRBJ2-7 and V is TRBV29-1; D possibly matches TRBD1 or TRBD2 (6 bases each). The sample was peripheral blood, taken in a trial of Ad26.COV2.S vaccine versus placebo. CDR3 coding DNA: TGCAGCGTTCCGTGGGGGGCTTCACTCGGGGAGCAGTACTTC. This codes for CSVPWGASLGEQYF.